This T cell receptor (beta chain) comes out of a study of human T cells and chemical hapten exposure. This clonotype was detected ten times or more. Its antigen is still unknown. The CDR3 consists of 13 residues. Trimming pared 6 bases from V and 5 bases from J, leaving 15 bases between. The V gene's germline CDR1 is DFQATT and CDR2 SNEGSKA (reference sequence). The time point is: pre-sensitization, week 0. The treatment was: therapeutic diphenylcyclopropenone sensitization with weekly scalp DPC. Within the library, unique molecular identifiers were attached to each individual cDNA molecule. One entry per CDR3 protein, called by TCRdb with MiXCR from the RACE reads. Of roughly 380,000 distinct CDR3 sequences in the sample, approximately 5.1% are singletons; the top ten hold around 2.6%. General observations from the study: Sensitization with DPC brought no change to TCRs above 1 in 1000 in frequency.

The sequence was obtained from a woman between 50 and 59 years old with alopecia areata. Some clones in this sample may be carry-over from other donors' samples. The V call is TRBV20-1, the J call TRBJ2-3; perhaps TRBD2 as D (7 bases). Here the sequenced sample was whole blood, taken in connection with sensitization to the hapten diphenylcyclopropenone (DPC). The CDR3 DNA reads as TGCAGTGCGCCGGGGGGCGGGATAGATACGCAGTATTTT. Amino acids: CSAPGGGIDTQYF.